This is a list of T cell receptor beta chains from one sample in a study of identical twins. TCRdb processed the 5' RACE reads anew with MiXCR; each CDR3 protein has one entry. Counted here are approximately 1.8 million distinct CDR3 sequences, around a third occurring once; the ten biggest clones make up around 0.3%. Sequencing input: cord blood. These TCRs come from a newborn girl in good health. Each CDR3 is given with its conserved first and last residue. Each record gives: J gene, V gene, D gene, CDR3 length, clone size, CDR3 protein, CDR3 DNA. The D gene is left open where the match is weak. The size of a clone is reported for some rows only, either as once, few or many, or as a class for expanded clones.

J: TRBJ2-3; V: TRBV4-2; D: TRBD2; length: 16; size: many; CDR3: CASSQSRTRSEDTQYF; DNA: TGTGCCAGCAGCCAATCGAGGACTAGAAGCGAAGATACGCAGTATTTT
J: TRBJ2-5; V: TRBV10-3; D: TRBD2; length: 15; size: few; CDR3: CAISEPAGGDGTQYF; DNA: TGTGCCATCAGTGAGCCAGCGGGGGGCGACGGGACCCAGTACTTC
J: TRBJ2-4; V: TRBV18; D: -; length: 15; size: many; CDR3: CASSPGTLAKNIQYF; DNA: TGTGCCAGCAGCCCCGGGACACTAGCCAAAAACATTCAGTACTTC
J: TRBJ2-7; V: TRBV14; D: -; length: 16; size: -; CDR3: CASSQAGTLSSYEQYF; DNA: TGTGCCAGCAGCCAAGCAGGGACACTAAGCTCCTACGAGCAGTACTTC
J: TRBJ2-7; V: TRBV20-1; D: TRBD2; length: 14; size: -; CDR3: CSASGTSGIGEQYF; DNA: TGCAGTGCTAGTGGGACTAGCGGGATAGGCGAGCAGTACTTC
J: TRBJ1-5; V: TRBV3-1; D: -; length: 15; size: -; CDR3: CASSQGGTQNQPQHF; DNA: TGTGCCAGCAGCCAAGGGGGGACACAAAATCAGCCCCAGCATTTT
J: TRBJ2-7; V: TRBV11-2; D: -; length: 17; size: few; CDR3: CASSLDRLGSLSYEQYF; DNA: TGTGCCAGCAGCTTAGATCGTTTAGGGTCCCTATCCTACGAGCAGTACTTC
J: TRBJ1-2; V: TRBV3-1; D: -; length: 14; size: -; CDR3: CASSQVKGTEGYTF; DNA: TGTGCCAGCAGCCAAGTTAAGGGGACGGAGGGCTACACCTTC
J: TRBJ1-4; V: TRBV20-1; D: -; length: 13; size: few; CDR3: CSARDHGNEKLFF; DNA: TGCAGTGCTAGAGACCACGGTAATGAAAAACTGTTTTTT
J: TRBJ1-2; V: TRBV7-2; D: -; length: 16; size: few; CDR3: CASNQGVASLGYGYTF; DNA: TGTGCCAGCAACCAAGGCGTGGCTTCTCTTGGCTATGGCTACACCTTC
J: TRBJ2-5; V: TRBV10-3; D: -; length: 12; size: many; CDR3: CAIGGHKETQYF; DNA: TGTGCCATCGGGGGACATAAAGAGACCCAGTACTTC
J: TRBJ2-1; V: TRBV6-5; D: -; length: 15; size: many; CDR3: CASRINPNPYNEQFF; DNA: TGTGCCAGCAGGATAAATCCCAACCCCTACAATGAGCAGTTCTTC
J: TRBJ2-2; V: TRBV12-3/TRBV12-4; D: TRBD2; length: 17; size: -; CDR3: CASSLGPGLANTGELFF; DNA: TGTGCCAGCAGTTTGGGACCGGGACTAGCGAACACCGGGGAGCTGTTTTTT
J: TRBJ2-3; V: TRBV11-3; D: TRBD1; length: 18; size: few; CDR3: CASSPQPPGTGVSDTQYF; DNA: TGTGCCAGCAGCCCCCAACCGCCGGGGACAGGGGTTTCAGATACGCAGTATTTT
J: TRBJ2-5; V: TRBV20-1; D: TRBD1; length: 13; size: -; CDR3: CSADRQGQETQYF; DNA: TGCAGTGCAGATCGACAGGGCCAAGAGACCCAGTACTTC
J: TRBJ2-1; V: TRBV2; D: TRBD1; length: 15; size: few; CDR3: CASSEGDSPYNEQFF; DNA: TGTGCCAGCAGTGAAGGGGACAGCCCCTACAATGAGCAGTTCTTC
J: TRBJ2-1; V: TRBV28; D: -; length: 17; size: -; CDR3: CASSLNYIGAAYNEQFF; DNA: TGTGCCAGCAGTTTAAATTATATAGGGGCCGCCTACAATGAGCAGTTCTTC
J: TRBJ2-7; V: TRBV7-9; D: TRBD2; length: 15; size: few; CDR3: CASSFWTSGGNEQYF; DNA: TGTGCCAGCAGCTTTTGGACTAGCGGGGGAAATGAGCAGTACTTC
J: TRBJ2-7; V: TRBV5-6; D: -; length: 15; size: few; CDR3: CASSLVTSLVYEQYF; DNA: TGTGCCAGCAGCTTGGTTACGTCGCTAGTCTACGAGCAGTACTTC
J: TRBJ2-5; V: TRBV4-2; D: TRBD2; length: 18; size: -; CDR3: CASSQDLTGGPYQETQYF; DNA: TGTGCCAGCAGCCAAGATTTGACGGGAGGTCCGTACCAAGAGACCCAGTACTTC
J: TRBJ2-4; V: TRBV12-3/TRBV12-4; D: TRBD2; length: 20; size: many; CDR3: CASSFIGGWGGALAKNIQYF; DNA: TGTGCCAGCAGTTTTATCGGTGGATGGGGAGGGGCCCTAGCCAAAAACATTCAGTACTTC
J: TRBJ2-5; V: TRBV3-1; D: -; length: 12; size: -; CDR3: CASGRARETQYF; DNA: TGTGCCAGTGGCAGGGCCCGGGAGACCCAGTACTTC
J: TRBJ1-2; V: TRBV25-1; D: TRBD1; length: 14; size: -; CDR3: CASSMDREDYGYTF; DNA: TGTGCCAGCAGCATGGACAGGGAGGACTATGGCTACACCTTC
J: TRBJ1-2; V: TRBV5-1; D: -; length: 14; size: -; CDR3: CASSLYGENYGYTF; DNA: TGCGCCAGCAGCTTGTATGGGGAAAACTATGGCTACACCTTC
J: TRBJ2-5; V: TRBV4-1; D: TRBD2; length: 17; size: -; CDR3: CASSPLRTSKNQETQYF; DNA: TGCGCCAGCAGCCCCTTGCGGACTAGCAAGAACCAAGAGACCCAGTACTTC
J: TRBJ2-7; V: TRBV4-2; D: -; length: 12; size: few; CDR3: CASSQERAEQYF; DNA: TGTGCCAGCAGCCAAGAAAGGGCCGAGCAGTACTTC
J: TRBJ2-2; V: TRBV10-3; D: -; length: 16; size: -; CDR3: CAISEFGTPNTGELFF; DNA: TGTGCCATCAGTGAGTTCGGGACTCCGAACACCGGGGAGCTGTTTTTT
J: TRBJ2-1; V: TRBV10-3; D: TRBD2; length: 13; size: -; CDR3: CAATSVAYNEQFF; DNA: TGTGCCGCCACTAGCGTTGCCTACAATGAGCAGTTCTTC
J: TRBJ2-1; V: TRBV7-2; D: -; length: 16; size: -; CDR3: CASSLVETRVYDEQFF; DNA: TGTGCCAGCAGCTTAGTGGAGACTAGGGTATACGATGAGCAGTTCTTC
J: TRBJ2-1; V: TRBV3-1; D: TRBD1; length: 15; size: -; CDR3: CASSPQDRALNEQFF; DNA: TGTGCCAGCAGCCCCCAAGACAGGGCCCTCAATGAGCAGTTCTTC
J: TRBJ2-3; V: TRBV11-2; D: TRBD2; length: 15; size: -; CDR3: CASSLPAGGPDTQYF; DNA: TGTGCCAGCAGCTTACCAGCGGGGGGGCCAGATACGCAGTATTTT
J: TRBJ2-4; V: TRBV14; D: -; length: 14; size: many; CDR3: CASSHPLAKNIQYF; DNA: TGTGCCAGCAGCCACCCTCTAGCCAAAAACATTCAGTACTTC
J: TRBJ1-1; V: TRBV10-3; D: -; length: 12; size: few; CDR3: CAIRELNTEAFF; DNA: TGTGCCATCAGGGAGTTGAACACTGAAGCTTTCTTT
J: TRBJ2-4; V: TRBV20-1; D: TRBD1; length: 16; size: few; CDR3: CSAPPKFRQGEDIQYF; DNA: TGCAGTGCCCCGCCGAAATTTAGACAGGGGGAAGACATTCAGTACTTC
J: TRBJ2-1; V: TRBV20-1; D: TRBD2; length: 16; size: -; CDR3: CSASLLAGGPYNEQFF; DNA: TGCAGTGCTAGCCTCCTAGCGGGAGGACCCTACAATGAGCAGTTCTTC
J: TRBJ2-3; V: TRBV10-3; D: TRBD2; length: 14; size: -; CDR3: CAIRAGGGLDTQYF; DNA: TGTGCCATCAGGGCAGGCGGGGGTCTGGATACGCAGTATTTT
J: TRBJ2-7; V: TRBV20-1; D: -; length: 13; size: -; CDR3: CSATGTTTYEQYF; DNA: TGCAGTGCTACCGGGACAACAACCTACGAGCAGTACTTC
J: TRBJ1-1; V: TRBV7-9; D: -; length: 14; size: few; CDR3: CASSKTTGIAEAFF; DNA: TGTGCCAGCAGCAAAACCACAGGGATCGCTGAAGCTTTCTTT
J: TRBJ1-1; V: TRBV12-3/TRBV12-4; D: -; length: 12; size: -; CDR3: CASERVIPEAFF; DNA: TGTGCCAGCGAGAGGGTGATACCGGAAGCTTTCTTT
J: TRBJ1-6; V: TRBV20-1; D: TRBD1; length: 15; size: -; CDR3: CSATRGQSYNSPLHF; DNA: TGCAGTGCGACGAGGGGACAGTCTTATAATTCACCCCTCCACTTT